What follows are 5 T cell receptor beta chains derived from one specimen sequenced in a study of blood T cell repertoires in COVID-19. Method: immunoSEQ multiplex PCR; TCRdb's copy keeps in-frame clones and lacks some. The data contain 250,000 to 350,000 clones, 88% of them singletons. The sample consisted of peripheral blood. Receptor source: a woman aged 25 to 45 with COVID-19, enrolled during active disease.

The gene calls are TRBV3-1 (or the pseudogene TRBV3-2) and TRBJ2-3, with 8 bases identical to TRBD1. This CDR3 comprises 16 residues. Unmatched junction bases numbered 8, after V lost 6 bases and J lost 0 bases. The germline V gene encodes CDR1 LGHDT and CDR2 YNNKEL (reference sequence). As DNA, the CDR3 is TGTGCCAGCAGAGCCGACAGGGGCGCTAGCACAGATACGCAGTATTTT. The encoded protein is CASRADRGASTDTQYF.

The V call is TRBV7-8, the J call TRBJ2-7; possible D gene TRBD2, 6 bases. V was pared by 2 bases and J by 6 bases, with 14 bases between. Germline loops: CDR1 SGHVS, CDR2 FQNEAQ. The CDR3 length is 14 residues. The CDR3 loop is CASSLYTGDGEQYF. DNA of the CDR3: TGTGCCAGCAGCTTATATACGGGAGACGGCGAGCAGTACTTC.

V and J are TRBV10-3 and TRBJ2-1; 7 nucleotides agree with TRBD2. This CDR3 region has 13 residues. Trimming removed 6 bases from V and 7 bases from J; junction bases left unmatched: 6. Germline assignment: CDR1 ENHRY and CDR2 SYGVKD. The CDR3 protein is CAIRTSAENEQFF. The CDR3 region has the DNA TGTGCCATCAGAACTAGCGCGGAGAATGAGCAGTTCTTC.

The J gene is TRBJ1-2, the V gene TRBV29-1, with TRBD1 matching over 7 bases. With 5 bases clipped from V and 2 bases from J, the junction kept 2 bases outside the gene matches. Germline lookup yields CDR1 SQVTM and CDR2 ANQGSEA. The CDR3 has 12 amino acids. The CDR3 DNA reads TGCAGCGTTATGGGACAGAACTATGGCTACACCTTC. It is translated as CSVMGQNYGYTF.

The chain uses TRBV7-2 and TRBJ2-7, with 11 bases identical to TRBD2. V was clipped by 5 bases and J by 2 bases; unmatched bases: 8. Germline CDR1 is SGHTA and CDR2 is FQGNSA. This CDR3 comprises 16 residues. The CDR3 region is CASSPISGRGTYEQYF. The CDR3 DNA reads TGTGCCAGCAGCCCGATTAGCGGGAGGGGCACCTACGAGCAGTACTTC.